Reported below is one TCR beta chain. This clone was found once. Its antigen target is currently unknown. No base qualities exist here, and no much larger clone lies one base off it. The entry originates in a study of a mutant IDH1 vaccine in newly diagnosed glioma (dated by TCRdb to the early 2020s). Study-wide context: Vaccination started 4-6 weeks after radiotherapy alone, or was given together with temozolomide cycles in the groups whose treatment included chemotherapy. Of the approximately 29 treated patients, approximately 62% were male and about 40% were female, and a mean age of around 40 years was recorded. Before enrollment, patients had received standard therapy of radiotherapy alone, temozolomide alone, or radiochemotherapy with temozolomide; most received the combination. The week-35 safety follow-up took place at visit V12, and the week-47 end of study took place at visit V13. Six visits were used for peripheral blood collection: V03 (baseline), V05, V07, V10, V12 and V13. Longitudinal TCRB deep sequencing was performed for fewer than 30 treated patients wherever samples were available for exploratory analyses.

V was cut back by 5 bases and J by 0 bases, leaving a gap of 10 bases between them. The CDR3 spans 14 residues, from the cysteine through the phenylalanine. This entry keeps only the CDR3 DNA: 42 bases, framed from base 1. The germline V gene (reference sequence) yields MNHNY for CDR1 and SVGAGI for CDR2. This specimen's time point label, interpreted: week 35, safety follow-up. Every vaccine dose consisted of 300 ug of a 20-mer mutant IDH1 peptide in Montanide, administered subcutaneously together with topical imiquimod. Patients received eight vaccinations in weeks 1, 3, 5, 7, 11, 15, 19 and 23, corresponding to visits V03 through V10. Donors had newly diagnosed WHO grade 3 or 4 IDH1-mutant astrocytomas with loss of nuclear ATRX. The samples were drawn from NOA16, a multicentre, single-arm, open-label phase I trial in Germany that tested a mutant IDH1 peptide vaccine in humans for the first time. Genomic DNA for TCRB sequencing was extracted from EDTA blood using the DNeasy Blood and Tissue Kit.

What the study reported, not specific to this receptor: The authors noted that analyses of patient blood samples could not be reproduced because of sample limitations. Pseudoprogression seemed to be unrelated to changes in the top peripheral T cell clonotypes found by TCRB sequencing. Availability determined which PBMC samples were chosen for TCRB deep sequencing. Immune responses induced by the vaccine were seen in over 80% of patients across multiple MHC alleles.

Libraries were prepared through the immunoSEQ multiplex PCR assay. Rearranged TCR beta chain sequences were amplified with the hsTCRB Kit following the manufacturer's protocol. An Illumina MiSeq was used to sequence the TCRB libraries. The original pipeline was this. The kit vendor's proprietary platform handled demultiplexing, trimming and gene mapping. TCRdb obtained this table from immuneACCESS and retained in-frame rearrangements with V and J assigned. These tables miss some clones; where compared with another copy, unresolved V genes account for less than half of the shortfall, and the remainder is unexplained. D and trimming were read from the DNA, whereas the V and J calls and clone size are those reported in that table. Counted in this sample were 35,000 to 55,000 clones; 81% of them appeared once. Approximately 4.7% of the sample is taken by the ten largest.

This receptor chain uses TRBV6-6 and TRBJ1-1, with the D gene uncertain. This clonotype originated in a woman aged 35 to 49 with glioma. Some clones in this sample may be carry-over from other donors' samples. The sample in question was PBMCs, obtained from a glioma patient whose treatment included an IDH1 peptide vaccine. CDR3 loop: CASSVTEMNTEAFF. DNA sequence: TGTGCCAGCAGTGTAACAGAAATGAACACTGAAGCTTTCTTT.